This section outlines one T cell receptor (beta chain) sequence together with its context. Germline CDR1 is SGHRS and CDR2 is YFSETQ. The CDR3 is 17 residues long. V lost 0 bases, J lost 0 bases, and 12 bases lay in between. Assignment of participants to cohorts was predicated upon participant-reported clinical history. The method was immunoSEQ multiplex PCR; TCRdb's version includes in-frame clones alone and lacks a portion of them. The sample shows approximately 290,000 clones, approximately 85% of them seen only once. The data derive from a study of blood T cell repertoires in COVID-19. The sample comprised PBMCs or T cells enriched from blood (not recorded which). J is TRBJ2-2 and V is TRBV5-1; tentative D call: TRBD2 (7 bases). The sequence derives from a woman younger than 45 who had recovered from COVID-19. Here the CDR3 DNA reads TGCGCCAGCAGCTTGGGGGCGGGGGCCGCGAACACCGGGGAGCTGTTTTTT. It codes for CASSLGAGAANTGELFF.